The source of this T cell receptor beta chain is a study of blood T cell repertoires in COVID-19 (dated by TCRdb to the early 2020s). Regarding the study in general: Samples covering the acute and convalescent phases of COVID-19 were provided by collaborators in the United States, Italy and Spain. The material from the prospective study consisted of cDNA or gDNA derived from T cells, B-cell-depleted T cells, or PBMCs. Deeply sampled blood TCRbeta repertoires from subjects exposed to, actively infected with, or recovered from COVID-19 were included in the dataset. The repertoires were made available in a free public database intended to serve as a resource for research on the immune response to SARS-CoV-2. The samples were drawn from the first 160 participants of the ongoing ImmuneRACE study and from over 950 subjects provided by 6 global collaborators. A de-identified subject ID, COVID-19 status, age in years and sex were almost always included in the sample metadata. Where available, HLA class I and class II types were taken from metadata supplied by the sample provider and were not determined by assay-based typing. On the study overall, not on this receptor specifically: Clinical and demographic metadata were provided uncurated, with the amount varying by source and participant.

Regarding this clone: This receptor's antigen is unknown. Base qualities were left out, and no much larger clone turns up one base away.

Whole blood was collected in K2EDTA tubes by collaborating institutions according to the institutions' own protocols. For TCRbeta analysis, collaborators shipped samples as frozen whole blood, isolated PBMCs, or DNA extracted from either of those sample types. The immunoSEQ Assay, a bias-controlled multiplex PCR, was used to amplify TCRbeta CDR3 regions from genomic DNA. Regarding the original processing steps: The number of nucleated cells in each sample was estimated by amplification of reference gene primers within the assay. To quantify the absolute abundance of each unique TCRbeta CDR3 rearrangement, sequence reads were collapsed and filtered. For each sample, productive Simpson clonality was calculated by taking the square root of Simpson's diversity index across productive rearrangements. TCRdb obtained this table from immuneACCESS and retained in-frame rearrangements with V and J assigned. These tables miss some clones; where compared with another copy, unresolved V genes account for less than half of the shortfall, and the remainder is unexplained. The V and J calls and clone size are taken from that table; D and trimming were inferred from the DNA. The sample table records fewer than 250,000 clones; approximately 84% of these occur just once. Around 0.89% of the sample is held by the ten biggest clonotypes.

Sequenced material: peripheral blood. The receptor was derived from a man aged 40-50 years with acute or convalescent COVID-19.

DNA sequence: TGTGCCAGTAGTACCCTCCTAGCCATGAGATACACTGAAGCTTTCTTT. Translated, it gives CASSTLLAMRYTEAFF. This chain is built from TRBV19 and TRBJ1-1, with no D gene named confidently. Taken from the germline V gene (reference sequence), the CDR1 and CDR2 loops are LNHDA and SQIVND. From the cysteine through the phenylalanine, the CDR3 covers 16 amino acids. CDR3 DNA is the only sequence kept; it has 48 bases, read in frame from the first base. Deletion took 4 bases off V and 3 bases off J, with a span of 18 bases between the germline ends.